The sequence of this T cell receptor beta chain was determined in a study of cytomegalovirus exposure and HLA in healthy donors (TCRdb year 2017). For the study in its entirety: In an earlier analysis of roughly 590 of the donors, roughly 300 Gb of sequence data and 90 million to 130 million unique TCR beta sequences from about 190 million T cells were reported. Around 330 gigabases of sequencing data and 75 million to 85 million unique TCR sequences made up an early release that covered nearly 650 HLA-typed donors. Of the 398 genotyped donors, about 80% fell in the genetic ancestry cluster associated with self-reported Caucasian donors. The aim of the study was to test whether cataloging public T cell receptors could identify signatures of past pathogen exposure. The study used immunosequencing to profile the T cell repertoires of approximately 650 subjects and linked those repertoires to cytomegalovirus serostatus. Along with the approximately 700-subject first cohort, a separate validation cohort of about 110 different subjects was used. To predict cytomegalovirus infection status, the study brought together high-throughput TCR immunosequencing, statistical association of individual TCRs with disease status, and machine learning. In a later analysis, previously published TCR beta repertoires from more than 500 donors were re-analyzed and high-resolution HLA genotyping was added so that TCR occurrence patterns could be studied. Rather than using new phenotypic data, the later analysis identified candidate immune exposures from TCR beta sequences and from how often those sequences occurred across donors. In an earlier analysis of a few hundred of the donors, high-throughput TCR beta sequencing was used to judge whether each TCR beta V gene segment behaved as functional or pseudogenic. Donor age, sex, ethnicity and CMV serostatus were compiled alongside the repertoire data. Genome-wide SNP genotypes for about 65% of the 666 donors were used in a later genetic analysis, which treated that subset as a discovery cohort. All discovery cohort repertoires had been generated using a single sequencing platform. HLA typing covered class I and class II loci at four-digit resolution. The number of typed donors differed by locus: about 620-630 for A, B, C, DRB1 and DQB1; roughly 510 for DQA1; some 610 for DPA1; and around 490 for DPB1. Because of strong linkage in the cohort, 5 or 6 DR-DQ haplotypes were treated as single units for association and clustering. On average, 235,054 unique TCR beta nucleotide sequences were sequenced per donor among 350 to 400 genotyped donors of the cohort, with approximately 18% of those sequences being non-productive. Beyond this particular receptor, the publication reports: CMV serostatus was the only immune exposure information available for the cohort. Several of the top co-occurrence clusters appeared to be linked to parvovirus B19, influenza, CMV and Epstein-Barr virus, according to a later analysis. In a later analysis, HLA-associated TCR beta chains showed more clonal expansion and lower generation probabilities than non-associated chains that were equally common. According to a later genetic analysis, donors in an Asian-associated ancestry cluster had fewer N-insertions in productive TCRs than the approximately 650-donor mean. In vitro tests confirmed that a few of the cytomegalovirus-associated TCR beta chains recognize cytomegalovirus antigens. A total of 150 to 200 TCR beta chains were listed by the study as associated with cytomegalovirus. While some public TCRs were present in many individuals, most TCR sequences turned up only very rarely across donors. Correlated functional status among segregating V segments might be attributable to linkage disequilibrium, but an unknown experimental factor could not be ruled out. At a false discovery rate of 0.05, a later analysis linked fewer than 20,000 TCR beta sequences to specific HLA alleles. The earlier analysis of 587 of the donors excluded 15 to 20 rarely observed V segments, including chromosome 9 orphons, because counts were too low. Strong co-occurrence of HLA alleles, especially DR and DQ, made assigning TCR associations to individual alleles difficult. The sequencing pipeline was judged likely to have produced a cluster of highly shared sequence variants as a technical artifact. According to a later analysis, TCR association rates differed among HLA loci, with DRB1 alleles showing the most associated TCRs and HLA-C alleles showing the fewest. Only TCR beta chains were sequenced in this cohort, and the absence of alpha or paired-chain data limited detectable features. Because HLA typing was missing for some donors at each locus, association tests included only the typed subset. In a later genetic analysis, a missense DCLRE1C variant was associated with V-gene and J-gene trimming of TCR beta chains, and the association was replicated in an independent cohort. According to the authors, the approach could potentially be generalized to other disease states and immunological phenotypes. Some IMGT-functional V segments, including TRBV6-2 and TRBV6-3, could not be told apart with the 87-base-pair reads, so those segments were excluded. Roughly uniform sequencing depth across donors was assumed in presence/absence analyses, although this assumption may not hold. A further reported finding was that TCR beta sequences accurately predicted the HLA-A and HLA-B alleles for most subjects in the first cohort. Broadly in line with IMGT annotations, most TCR beta V segments showed up in productive rearrangements about 87% or about 30% of the time in an earlier analysis of around 550 of the donors. The classifier was reported to diagnose cytomegalovirus status with high specificity and sensitivity in both the original and validation cohorts. A later analysis found that most CMV-associated TCR beta chains appeared HLA-restricted, with HLA associations seemingly driven largely by CMV exposure.

The library was made by the immunoSEQ multiplex PCR assay. For the multiplex PCR, a mixture combining 60 forward primers for TCR Vbeta segments and 13 reverse primers for TCR Jbeta segments was used. A multiplex PCR assay on genomic DNA amplified the CDR3 region of rearranged TCR beta genes. The amplified TCR beta libraries were sequenced on the Illumina HiSeq System as 87-base-pair reads. On the study's bioinformatics: A later analysis counted about 80 million unique TCR beta chains across the 550 to 750 repertoires, and 9 million to 14 million of these chains were shared by at least two donors. Raw reads were error-corrected and collapsed into unique sequences by a nearest-neighbor algorithm in which closely related sequences were merged to remove PCR and sequencing errors. V, D and J gene segments were assigned by aligning CDR3 sequences to IMGT reference sequences. Each retained sequence needed at least a six-nucleotide match to both a V gene segment and a J gene segment. Rearrangements were classified as productive when the CDR3 lacked stop codons and remained in frame with V and J, and all other rearrangements were classified as non-productive. CDR3 was defined according to IMGT convention as the region running from the second conserved V-encoded cysteine to the conserved J-encoded phenylalanine. Sequences without an unambiguous match to a single V gene segment were excluded from the earlier analysis of approximately 600 of the donors. An earlier analysis of 587 of the donors called V segments functional above 56.7% productive rearrangements and segregating when the between-donor standard deviation exceeded 5%. A statistical classification framework was developed to diagnose cytomegalovirus status using the catalog of TCR beta chain sequences. In a later analysis, V and J genes were assigned by comparing TCR nucleotide sequences against IMGT/GENE-DB human TR gene sequences. The TCRdist pipeline was used in a later analysis to assign CDR3 sequences and most-parsimonious VDJ recombination scenarios. In a later analysis, each TCR beta chain was defined by its CDR3 amino acid sequence together with its V-gene family, and reads without a unique V-gene family were excluded. In a later analysis, approximately 590 highly shared, low-generation-probability nucleotide sequences were removed to address suspected cross-contamination and a sequencing artifact. In a later analysis, a clonal expansion index was calculated for each public chain from normalized within-repertoire ranks of inferred template counts. A later analysis computed generation probabilities with a VDJ recombination model fitted to out-of-frame rearrangements, and checked the results against IGoR. In a later analysis, hypergeometric tests were used to score TCR-TCR, TCR-HLA and TCR-CMV co-occurrence, with a repertoire-size bias correction applied to TCR pairs. False discovery rates were estimated in a later analysis by permuting HLA or CMV assignments 20 times. In a later analysis, co-occurring TCRs were grouped using DBSCAN, and TCRdist sequence similarity was added for clustering within HLA-allele-positive subsets. For co-occurrence clustering, repertoires with fewer than 30,000 or more than 120,000 public chains were excluded, along with several repertoires with anomalous nucleotide sharing. Entries here come from immuneACCESS through TCRdb and include only in-frame sequences with V and J called. Some clones fail to appear in such tables; in the studies checked, an unresolved V gene covers under half of the shortfall, and the cause of the remainder is unknown. V, J and clone size were drawn from that table, and D and trimming were deduced from the DNA. Recorded for this sample are about 120,000 clones; roughly 83% of them occurred a single time. The biggest ten clones account for 3.5% to 4.5% of the sample.

The cohort consisted of 600 to 700 healthy bone marrow donors. At the time of sampling, every cohort member was nominally healthy, though immune exposures that went unrecorded were likely present. The donor tested CMV seropositive and was one of the 289 seropositive cohort members. Every donor gave a peripheral blood sample, and the peripheral blood mononuclear cells from that sample were used for TCR beta sequencing. Genomic DNA extraction from the blood cell samples was performed with the Qiagen DNeasy Blood Extraction Kit. A note on this clone: Its antigen specificity is not known. Per-base qualities were not stored, and no clone one base away is much larger.

Here V drops 8 bases and J drops 6 bases, and the junction holds 11 bases not matched to any gene. Spanning cysteine to phenylalanine, the CDR3 consists of 14 amino acids. The retained sequence is limited to the CDR3, 42 bases, with the frame set at the first base. The germline V gene sets CDR1 to SGHRS and CDR2 to YFSETQ. The rearrangement joined TRBV5-1 to TRBJ1-1; 9 central nucleotides agree with TRBD1. The sample consisted of PBMCs. The receptor's source is a man younger than 45 in good health and CMV-seropositive. The nucleotide sequence reads as follows: TGCGCCAGTAGACGGGACAGGGTGGCTCCTGAAGCTTTCTTT. This codes for CASRRDRVAPEAFF.